This T cell receptor (beta chain) emerged from a study of T cell changes during pregnancy in multiple sclerosis. Measured with immunoSEQ multiplex PCR; TCRdb has only the in-frame clones, and not every one. The sample has about 59,000 clones, more than 85% seen once. This specimen consisted of peripheral blood, obtained in the third trimester of pregnancy. The clonotype comes from a female donor in good health, enrolled as a control in a pregnancy study.

In DNA form, the CDR3 reads TGTGCCAGCAGCGTGAGGGAAAGGACCGGGGAGCTGTTTTTT. This gives the protein CASSVRERTGELFF. The rearrangement links TRBV9 to TRBJ2-2; D might be TRBD2 (5 bases). V lost 2 bases and J 5 bases, leaving 10 bases between the germline ends. Germline CDR1 is SGDLS and CDR2 is YYNGEE. The CDR3 spans 14 residues.